A single sample is the source of the 23 T cell receptor beta chains below, sequenced in a study of blood T cell repertoires in COVID-19. Method: immunoSEQ multiplex PCR; TCRdb's copy keeps in-frame clones and lacks some. The sample carries approximately 260,000 clones, approximately 80% recorded once. Material: peripheral blood. Every receptor here comes from a middle-aged woman with active or convalescent COVID-19.

The CDR3 DNA sequence: TGTGCCAGCAGACCTCTCAGGCGGGTTACTGAAGCTTTCTTT. Residues: CASRPLRRVTEAFF. The genes are TRBV11-2 and TRBJ1-1, with D unclear. Trimming pared 6 bases from V and 5 bases from J, leaving 16 bases between. CDR1 is SGHAT, CDR2 FQNNGV, per germline. CDR3 length: 14 amino acids.

The chain has TRBV7-3 and TRBJ2-7, with 11 bases that match TRBD2. J was trimmed by 3 bases and V by 5 bases; bases with no gene match: 9. CDR3 length equals 16 residues. Germline CDR1 is SGHTA and CDR2 is FQGTGA. The CDR3 nucleotides are TGTGCCAGCAGCGTGACTAGCGGGAATGCGTTCTACGAGCAGTACTTC. Protein product: CASSVTSGNAFYEQYF.

The V and J genes are TRBV5-1 and TRBJ2-2, with 10 bases identical to TRBD1. Trimming at V came to 4 bases and at J to 6 bases, leaving 6 bases not matched to a gene. The CDR3 spans 15 residues. The V gene's germline CDR1 is SGHRS and CDR2 YFSETQ. CDR3 residues: CASSVGQGGSGELFF. In DNA, the CDR3 is TGCGCCAGCAGCGTCGGACAGGGGGGTTCCGGGGAGCTGTTTTTT.

This clone was counted a single time. The V call is TRBV7-9, the J call TRBJ1-2, with D perhaps matching TRBD1 (6 bases). Germline V gene data show CDR1 as SEHNR and CDR2 as FQNEAQ (reference sequence). Trimming removed 5 bases from V and 1 base from J, with 11 bases in between. The CDR3 has 14 residues. The CDR3 region is CASSQQGHNYGYTF. The DNA of the CDR3 is TGTGCCAGCAGCCAACAGGGTCATAACTATGGCTACACCTTC.

The rearrangement links TRBV6-5 to TRBJ1-1; D is perhaps TRBD1 (6 bases). The CDR3 consists of 15 residues. V lost 6 bases to trimming and J lost 5 bases, with 19 bases between them. The germline V gene encodes CDR1 MNHEY and CDR2 SVGAGI. CDR3 DNA sequence: TGTGCCAGCAGGCCCGGGTGGGGGCTAGGTACTGAAGCTTTCTTT. Protein: CASRPGWGLGTEAFF.

In this sample, this clone turned up once. This sequence joins TRBV9 and TRBJ2-3; a possible D gene is TRBD1 (5 bases). With 0 bases removed from V and 5 bases from J, the gap between germline ends came to 13 bases. CDR1 and CDR2 (germline): SGDLS, YYNGEE. The CDR3 length is 15 residues. The DNA for the CDR3 is TGTGCCAGCAGCGTAGCTAGGGCAGGGTTAGATACGCAGTATTTT. Translating gives CASSVARAGLDTQYF.

The chain employs TRBV27 and TRBJ1-6, with no clear D. V was shortened by 2 bases and J by 7 bases, with 15 bases between the two germline ends. Germline assignment: CDR1 MNHEY and CDR2 SMNVEV (reference sequence). The length of the CDR3 is 16 residues. The CDR3 loop is CASSLGSRSWNSPLHF. The CDR3 nucleotides read TGTGCCAGCAGTTTAGGTTCCAGGTCTTGGAATTCACCCCTCCACTTT.

CDR3 nucleotides: TGTGCCAGCGAGCCAGACAGGAACTATGGCTACACCTTC. Protein product: CASEPDRNYGYTF. The chain uses TRBV11-2 and TRBJ1-2, with D tentatively TRBD1 (6 bases). Deletions cut 8 bases from V and 2 bases from J, with 12 bases between. There are 13 residues in the CDR3. The germline V gene has CDR1 SGHAT and CDR2 FQNNGV.

The rearrangement links TRBV28 to TRBJ1-2; 12 nucleotides align to TRBD1. The CDR3 runs 14 residues. V lost 5 bases, J lost 7 bases, and 5 bases stayed unmatched. Germline CDR1 and CDR2: MDHEN and SYDVKM. CDR3 in amino acids: CASSPGTGGFGYTF. CDR3 DNA sequence: TGTGCCAGCAGTCCCGGGACAGGGGGCTTTGGCTACACCTTC.

The J gene is TRBJ1-2, the V gene TRBV28; D is uncertain. CDR1 and CDR2 (germline): MDHEN, SYDVKM. The V end lost 6 bases, the J end lost 2 bases, and 7 bases lay between the germline ends. This CDR3 has 12 residues. The CDR3, as DNA: TGTGCCAGCAGGTCGGTAAACTATGGCTACACCTTC. Residues: CASRSVNYGYTF.

The V gene is TRBV30, the J gene TRBJ2-3; 8 bases are shared with TRBD1. From germline, CDR1 is GTSNPN and CDR2 SVGIG (reference sequence). The CDR3 has 15 amino acids. V trimming: 1 base; J trimming: 5 bases; junction bases outside the gene matches: 8. CDR3 bases: TGTGCCTGGAGTGCCGGGACAGGAATGGTAGATACGCAGTATTTT. This gives the protein CAWSAGTGMVDTQYF.

The CDR3, as DNA: TGTGCCAGCAGCCGGCTGAAAGCGTACCAAGAGACCCAGTACTTC. Translated, it gives CASSRLKAYQETQYF. The chain joins TRBV3-1 (or the pseudogene TRBV3-2) to TRBJ2-5; D not resolved. CDR1 and CDR2 (germline): LGHDT, YNNKEL (reference sequence). V was cut by 4 bases and J by 0 bases, with 12 bases left in between. This CDR3 spans 15 amino acids.

A few counts support this clone. The chain joins TRBV6-5 to TRBJ1-2, with 7 positions matching TRBD1. The J segment lost 3 bases and the V segment lost 3 bases, leaving 7 bases of the junction unmatched. CDR3 length equals 15 residues. The V gene's germline CDR1 is MNHEY and CDR2 SVGAGI. The CDR3 DNA is TGTGCCAGCAGTTATCAAGGGGGCGCGTACTATGGCTACACCTTC. Its translation is CASSYQGGAYYGYTF.

The J gene is TRBJ1-4, the V gene TRBV9; unclear D gene. There are 14 residues in the CDR3. Trimming left V 0 bases short and J 4 bases short, with 7 bases between. Germline lookup yields CDR1 SGDLS and CDR2 YYNGEE. Here the CDR3 DNA reads TGTGCCAGCAGCGTAGCCGGGAATAATGAAAAACTGTTTTTT. Protein product: CASSVAGNNEKLFF.

CDR3 in DNA: TGTGCCTGGAGTGTACGTCAGGACTACGGAAACACCATATATTTT. Encoded protein: CAWSVRQDYGNTIYF. The chain has TRBV30 and TRBJ1-3; D remains ambiguous. Per germline, CDR1 GTSNPN and CDR2 SVGIG (reference sequence). CDR3 length: 15 residues. V was shortened by 0 bases and J by 4 bases, with 13 bases between the two germline ends.

The CDR3 DNA is TGTGCCAGCAGACCATCCGGGACAGGGATCTACGAGCAGTACTTC. Protein product: CASRPSGTGIYEQYF. V and J are TRBV28 and TRBJ2-7, with 9 nucleotides matching TRBD1. This CDR3 comprises 15 residues. J lost 3 bases, V lost 6 bases, and 9 bases had no gene match. CDR1 and CDR2 (germline): MDHEN, SYDVKM.

The chain recombines TRBV6-1 with TRBJ1-5; weak D call: TRBD1 (6 bases). Trimming removed 4 bases at V and 6 bases at J, with 19 bases between. Germline-derived CDR1 and CDR2 are MNHNS and SASEGT. The CDR3 is made up of 16 amino acids. The CDR3 loop reads CASSGWGMGASQPQHF. In nucleotides, the CDR3 is TGTGCCAGCAGTGGATGGGGTATGGGGGCCAGTCAGCCCCAGCATTTT.

Note on this clone: Within the sample, other DNA sequences also encode this same CDR3. V gene TRBV14 combines with J gene TRBJ2-3; 8 nucleotides align to TRBD1. The CDR3 is made up of 15 amino acids. Per germline, CDR1 SGHDN and CDR2 FVKESK. Losses at the gene ends were 3 bases for V and 0 bases for J; bases not matched to a gene: 2. CDR3: CASSQHRGSTDTQYF. Here the CDR3 DNA reads TGTGCCAGCAGCCAGCACAGGGGGAGCACAGATACGCAGTATTTT.

This chain links TRBV20-1 with TRBJ1-1, with 7 bases matching TRBD1. This CDR3 has 10 residues. V trimming: 5 bases; J trimming: 11 bases; junction bases outside the gene matches: 5. Germline V gives CDR1 DFQATT, CDR2 SNEGSKA (reference sequence). CDR3 in DNA: TGCAGTGCTTTTCAGGGGGGTGCTTTCTTT. It specifies CSAFQGGAFF.

The V gene is TRBV12-5, the J gene TRBJ1-1, with 9 nucleotides matching TRBD1. This CDR3 comprises 15 residues. Per germline, CDR1 LGHNT and CDR2 FRNRAP. With V trimmed by 3 bases and J by 5 bases, 7 bases remained unmatched. The CDR3 bases are TGTGCTAGTGGTTTCGGGGACAGGGTCGGGACTGAAGCTTTCTTT. Amino acid sequence: CASGFGDRVGTEAFF.

This clone occurred once. V usage is TRBV20-1 and J usage is TRBJ1-5; D is ambiguous. Germline assignment: CDR1 DFQATT and CDR2 SNEGSKA (reference sequence). This CDR3 is built from 16 residues. Between the trimmed V and J ends, which lost 3 bases and 1 base, there was a span of 16 bases. CDR3 sequence: CSASSGGIQSNQPQHF. The CDR3, as DNA: TGCAGTGCTAGTTCGGGCGGGATTCAAAGCAATCAGCCCCAGCATTTT.

V is TRBV7-9 and J is TRBJ1-2; weak D call: TRBD1 (5 bases). The CDR3 is 15 residues long. V was clipped by 5 bases and J by 0 bases, with 13 bases between them. Germline V gene data show CDR1 as SEHNR and CDR2 as FQNEAQ (reference sequence). The CDR3 coding sequence is TGTGCCAGCAGCCGCGCAGGGAACGCTAACTATGGCTACACCTTC. Encoded protein: CASSRAGNANYGYTF.

The chain combines TRBV6-5 with TRBJ1-3; 8 bases agree with TRBD1. Germline-derived CDR1 and CDR2 are MNHEY and SVGAGI. Germline trimming cut 6 bases from V and 3 bases from J; bases unmatched to any gene: 4. This CDR3 comprises 14 residues. CDR3 amino acids: CASRRGQGGNTIYF. Here the CDR3 DNA reads TGTGCCAGCAGGCGCGGACAGGGTGGAAACACCATATATTTT.